The 14 T cell receptor beta chains in this list originate from one sample, sequenced in a study of PD-1 blockade in classical Hodgkin lymphoma. TCRdb keeps only in-frame clones here, not all; method: immunoSEQ multiplex PCR. Of 55,000 to 60,000 clones listed, 75% to 95% are singletons. Every one of the patients relapsed after autologous stem cell transplantation (brentuximab vedotin exposure was variable). The sequencing used peripheral blood mononuclear cells (PBMCs), collected before the second cycle of nivolumab. All receptors derive from a human donor with classical Hodgkin lymphoma.

The chain uses TRBV5-8 and TRBJ2-7; D may be TRBD2 (6 bases). V was cut by 2 bases and J by 2 bases, with 14 bases left in between. CDR1 is SGHTS, CDR2 YDEGEE, per germline. This CDR3 spans 15 amino acids. Here the CDR3 DNA reads TGTGCCAGCAGCTTCGGCGGCACTAGCCCCTACGAGCAGTACTTC. Protein sequence: CASSFGGTSPYEQYF.

This sequence joins TRBV7-6 and TRBJ1-1; D gene uncertain. The CDR3 is 14 amino acids. V lost 6 bases and J lost 4, with 15 bases in between. Germline CDR1 reads SGHVS; CDR2 reads FNYEAQ. The DNA of the CDR3 is TGTGCCAGCAGAAGCCCGGACGATTTCACTGAAGCTTTCTTT. It is translated as CASRSPDDFTEAFF.

This chain uses TRBV9 with TRBJ2-7, with D perhaps TRBD1 (6 bases). V lost 0 bases and J 6 bases, leaving 13 bases between the germline ends. Germline V lookup: CDR1 SGDLS, CDR2 YYNGEE. The CDR3 is 14 amino acids. CDR3 region: CASSVGALRGEQYF. The CDR3 bases are TGTGCCAGCAGCGTAGGGGCCCTCAGGGGCGAGCAGTACTTC.

This clone is a singleton in its sample. The rearrangement joins TRBV7-6 to TRBJ1-1; tentative D call: TRBD1 (6 bases). This CDR3 has 16 residues. Trimming left V 3 bases short and J 1 base short, with 15 bases between. CDR1 is SGHVS and CDR2 is FNYEAQ in the germline V gene. The CDR3 region is CASSFWGLGGNTEAFF. CDR3 coding DNA: TGTGCCAGCAGCTTCTGGGGGCTCGGGGGGAACACTGAAGCTTTCTTT. Complete variable domain (other parts from reference TRBV7-6 and TRBJ1-1): GAGVSQSPRYKVTKRGQDVALRCDPISGHVSLYWYRQALGQGPEFLTYFNYEAQQDKSGLPNDRFSAERPEGSISTLTIQRTEQRDSAMYRCASSFWGLGGNTEAFFGQGTRLTVV.

The chain carries TRBV6-6 and TRBJ2-1; TRBD2 might be the D (6 bases). Deletions cut 1 base from V and 5 bases from J, with 9 bases between. Germline V gives CDR1 MNHNY, CDR2 SVGAGI (reference sequence). This CDR3 comprises 14 residues. The CDR3 DNA reads TGTGCCAGCAGTTACTTGGGACTTAACAATGAGCAGTTCTTC. Its translation is CASSYLGLNNEQFF.

V and J are TRBV5-1 and TRBJ2-7; the D gene is possibly TRBD2 (5 bases). Trimming took 5 bases from V and 6 from J, leaving 12 bases between them. Germline V gene sequence: CDR1 SGHRS, CDR2 YFSETQ. This CDR3 region has 12 residues. Here the CDR3 DNA reads TGCGCCAGCAGTGCTAGCCTCTCCGAGCAGTACTTC. Residues: CASSASLSEQYF.

The rearrangement links TRBV14 to TRBJ2-4, with 7 bases identical to TRBD1. Germline V gene data show CDR1 as SGHDN and CDR2 as FVKESK. CDR3 length equals 14 residues. V gave up 1 base and J gave up 4 bases; unmatched junction bases: 1. The CDR3 region has the DNA TGTGCCAGCAGCCAAGCAGGGGGTAAAAACATTCAGTACTTC. Amino acid sequence: CASSQAGGKNIQYF.

A note on this clone: At one of its ends the junction is not consistent with the germline gene, which may arise from a read error. This chain links TRBV4-1 with TRBJ2-7, with 9 bases fitting TRBD2. Germline assignment: CDR1 MGHRA and CDR2 YSYEKL. CDR3 length equals 17 residues. The CDR3 reads CASSQDQRGLAGYERYF. DNA of the CDR3: TGCGCCAGCAGCCAAGACCAACGGGGACTAGCTGGGTACGAGCGGTACTTC.

This clone came up a few times. The chain couples TRBV4-2 to TRBJ2-3; D not resolved. Germline loops: CDR1 LGHNA, CDR2 YNFKEQ. CDR3 length: 14 amino acids. Trimming removed 3 bases from V and 8 bases from J, with 15 bases in between. This CDR3 reads CASSHTKIEATQYF. Written as DNA, the CDR3 is TGTGCCAGCAGCCACACAAAGATAGAAGCTACGCAGTATTTT.

A single count supports this clone. The chain is built from TRBV7-3 and TRBJ2-6; tentative D call: TRBD1 (6 bases). CDR3 length: 18 residues. The V gene's germline CDR1 is SGHTA and CDR2 FQGTGA. V lost 4 bases and J 0 bases, leaving 16 bases between the germline ends. The CDR3 protein is CASSSRDIKLSGANVLTF. CDR3 nucleotide sequence: TGTGCCAGCAGCTCCCGGGACATAAAACTCTCTGGGGCCAACGTCCTGACTTTC.

V usage is TRBV7-2 and J usage is TRBJ2-7; D call uncertain. This CDR3 has 12 amino acids. Germline loops: CDR1 SGHTA, CDR2 FQGNSA. The germline V and J ends were trimmed by 5 bases and 0 bases, with 5 bases remaining between them. DNA for the CDR3: TGTGCCAGCAGCCCAAGCTCCTACGAGCAGTACTTC. It encodes CASSPSSYEQYF.

This chain links TRBV29-1 with TRBJ2-7; perhaps TRBD2 as D (6 bases). This CDR3 has 15 residues. Trimming left V 0 bases short and J 0 bases short, with 12 bases between. Germline CDR1 and CDR2: SQVTM and ANQGSEA. This chain's CDR3 is CSVEDSEGSSYEQYF. CDR3 bases: TGCAGCGTTGAAGACTCGGAGGGAAGCTCCTACGAGCAGTACTTC.

V usage is TRBV4-1 and J usage is TRBJ2-2, with TRBD1 matching 12 bases. Per germline, CDR1 MGHRA and CDR2 YSYEKL. CDR3 size: 18 residues. The V segment lost 2 bases and the J segment 3 bases; nucleotides outside the gene matches: 7. The CDR3 loop is CASSQPGQGARDTGELFF. Written as DNA, the CDR3 is TGCGCCAGCAGCCAACCGGGACAGGGGGCGCGGGACACCGGGGAGCTGTTTTTT.

J is TRBJ1-2 and V is TRBV5-8; D not resolved. Looked up from germline, CDR1 is SGHTS and CDR2 is YDEGEE. This CDR3 spans 14 amino acids. The V gene lost 0 bases and the J gene lost 0 bases, with 6 bases spanning the gap. CDR3 in amino acids: CASSLDDANYGYTF. As DNA, the CDR3 is TGTGCCAGCAGCTTGGATGACGCTAACTATGGCTACACCTTC.